This T cell receptor (beta chain) is from a study of identical twins. A few counts support this clonotype. One entry per CDR3 protein, called by TCRdb with MiXCR from the 5' RACE reads. The table has 200,000 or so distinct CDR3 sequences, 6.5% to 8.5% seen once. Trimming stripped 0 bases from V and 1 base from J, with 10 bases between. CDR1 is MNHEY and CDR2 is SVGAGI in the germline V gene. The CDR3 totals 15 residues. This same sample was also taken into another study, of yellow fever vaccine responses in identical twins.

This clonotype was obtained from a woman aged 18-35 years in good health. Sequences were obtained from memory (CD45RO+) T cells sorted from blood. This chain uses TRBV6-5 with TRBJ2-7; D gene ambiguous. In DNA form, the CDR3 reads TGTGCCAGCAGTTACTCAGGAATACAGTCCTACGAGCAGTACTTC. Protein sequence: CASSYSGIQSYEQYF.